Here is one TCR beta chain with its context. Clones were sequenced by immunoSEQ multiplex PCR, and TCRdb holds only the in-frame ones, with some missing. Of 75,000 to 95,000 clones in the sample, around nine tenths are singletons; the top ten hold approximately 2.5%. The sample comes from a study of OX40 agonist ivuxolimab in advanced cancers. Overall study: As their treatment, patients were administered ivuxolimab, an agonistic anti-OX40 (CD134) antibody.

The germline CDR1 and CDR2 sequences are SGDLS and YYNGEE. The V gene lost 0 bases and the J gene lost 7 bases, with 4 bases spanning the gap. The CDR3 loop spans 12 amino acids. The receptor comes from an adult with an advanced solid tumor such as melanoma, head and neck, liver or kidney cancer. The sample in question was CD4+ or CD8+ T cells sorted from blood, obtained in a trial of the OX40 agonist ivuxolimab. The J gene is TRBJ2-2, the V gene TRBV9; D not certain. The CDR3 spells CASSVGIGELFF. DNA of the CDR3: TGTGCCAGCAGCGTAGGTATCGGGGAGCTGTTTTTT.